Reported below is one T cell receptor beta chain. Other DNA sequences within the sample encode an identical CDR3. This CDR3 contains 14 residues. With 2 bases removed from V and 0 bases from J, the gap between germline ends came to 6 bases. The germline V gene encodes CDR1 SGDLS and CDR2 YYNGEE. Original methodology: Nucleated cell counts were estimated from reference gene primer amplification. The assay was immunoSEQ multiplex PCR, and TCRdb's table has in-frame clones only and misses some. The V and J calls and clone size were taken over from that table, and D and trimming were inferred from the DNA. The sample lists 79,000 or so clones; 75% to 90% were seen once. These data are taken from a study of blood T cell repertoires in COVID-19.

Sequencing used peripheral blood. The clonotype originates from a human donor in a cohort sampled during active COVID-19. The V gene is TRBV9, the J gene TRBJ1-5; no clear D. The CDR3 nucleotides are TGTGCCAGCAGCGTCGGTACTAGCAATCAGCCCCAGCATTTT. Residues: CASSVGTSNQPQHF.